One and the same sample provided the 20 T cell receptor beta chains below, sequenced in a study of cytomegalovirus exposure and HLA in healthy donors. 13 Jbeta primers and 60 Vbeta primers were used for the PCR. Generated by immunoSEQ multiplex PCR, the TCRdb table keeps only in-frame clones and is missing some. The top ten clones hold roughly 5.6% of a sample with around 140,000 clones, about 80% of them seen once. Sequencing was done on a sample of PBMCs. Receptor source: a woman aged 35 to 49 in good health and CMV-seropositive.

This clone has only a few counts. The rearrangement joins TRBV5-6 to TRBJ1-1, with 9 bases lining up with TRBD1. CDR1 is SGHDT, CDR2 YYEEEE, per germline. The V and J ends lost 4 bases and 9 bases, in that order; junction bases with no gene match: 4. This CDR3 contains 12 residues. CDR3 sequence: CASSPGTGQAFF. The CDR3 coding sequence is TGTGCCAGCAGCCCGGGGACAGGGCAAGCTTTCTTT.

This clone has a single count. The chain links TRBV5-1 to TRBJ2-7, with 11 bases matching TRBD1. The germline V gene has CDR1 SGHRS and CDR2 YFSETQ. The CDR3 contains 18 residues. With V trimmed by 3 bases and J by 0 bases, 11 bases remained unmatched. CDR3 sequence reads: CASSSGTGGGQLSYEQYF. The CDR3 DNA follows: TGCGCCAGCAGCTCGGGGACAGGGGGAGGTCAACTCTCCTACGAGCAGTACTTC.

The chain recombines TRBV19 with TRBJ2-5, with no clear D. The V gene lost 4 bases and the J gene lost 4 bases, with 7 bases spanning the gap. The CDR3 covers 12 residues. Germline V gene sequence: CDR1 LNHDA, CDR2 SQIVND (reference sequence). This CDR3 reads CASSTPGETQYF. Written as DNA, the CDR3 is TGTGCCAGTAGTACCCCCGGAGAGACCCAGTACTTC.

V gene TRBV4-1 combines with J gene TRBJ2-5; perhaps TRBD1 as D (6 bases). The ends were cut back, 4 bases at V and 2 bases at J, with 11 bases in the middle. This CDR3 is 14 amino acids long. Looked up from germline, CDR1 is MGHRA and CDR2 is YSYEKL. The CDR3 region is CASSPRGRQETQYF. As DNA, the CDR3 is TGCGCCAGCAGCCCGAGGGGGAGACAAGAGACCCAGTACTTC.

The chain combines TRBV28 with TRBJ2-6; the match to TRBD1 covers 10 bases. CDR3 length: 18 amino acids. Germline V CDR1 and CDR2: MDHEN, SYDVKM. V was clipped by 5 bases and J by 1 base; unmatched bases: 8. The CDR3 here is CASSRPGQGFSGANVLTF. The DNA for the CDR3 is TGTGCCAGCAGTAGGCCGGGACAGGGGTTTTCTGGGGCCAACGTCCTGACTTTC.

V and J are TRBV5-4 and TRBJ1-1; D possibly corresponds to TRBD1 (6 bases). CDR1 and CDR2 from the germline V gene are SGHNT and YYREEE (reference sequence). The CDR3 has 15 amino acids. Trimming took off 1 base at V and 2 bases at J, with 12 bases between the two ends. The CDR3, as DNA: TGTGCCAGCAGCTTGTCAGGGGCCCGAAACACTGAAGCTTTCTTT. Its protein is CASSLSGARNTEAFF.

The J gene is TRBJ2-7, the V gene TRBV6-6, with TRBD2 matching 11 bases. In germline, CDR1 is MNHNY, CDR2 SVGAGI (reference sequence). J lost 10 bases, V lost 3 bases, and 5 bases had no gene match. The CDR3 extends over 13 amino acids. CDR3 residues: CASSYALAGGQYF. In DNA, the CDR3 is TGTGCCAGCAGTTATGCGCTAGCGGGAGGCCAGTACTTC.

V and J are TRBV4-1 and TRBJ2-5; 10 positions agree with TRBD1. Germline V lookup: CDR1 MGHRA, CDR2 YSYEKL. This CDR3 contains 15 residues. J lost 1 base, V lost 3 bases, and 2 bases had no gene match. CDR3 sequence reads: CASSQGQGSQETQYF. CDR3 DNA sequence: TGCGCCAGCAGCCAGGGACAGGGGTCCCAAGAGACCCAGTACTTC.

The chain carries TRBV27 and TRBJ2-1; perhaps TRBD2 as D (6 bases). This CDR3 has 18 residues. Trimming shortened V by 2 bases and J by 0 bases, and 17 bases separated the two germline ends. Germline V gene lookup returns CDR1 MNHEY and CDR2 SMNVEV (reference sequence). In DNA, the CDR3 is TGTGCCAGCAGTTTAGGGTCCCTACTAGCCGACTCCTACAATGAGCAGTTCTTC. As protein: CASSLGSLLADSYNEQFF.

This chain uses TRBV28 with TRBJ1-5, with TRBD1 identical over 11 bases. Germline CDR1 and CDR2: MDHEN and SYDVKM. The CDR3 is made up of 15 amino acids. The ends lost 3 bases at V and 6 bases at J; junction bases unmatched: 4. The CDR3 protein is CASSFGDRGIQPQHF. The CDR3 bases are TGTGCCAGCAGTTTTGGGGACAGGGGGATTCAGCCCCAGCATTTT.

This rearrangement joins TRBV5-6 to TRBJ1-2; TRBD1 is a possible D gene (6 bases). V was shortened by 4 bases and J by 5 bases, with 15 bases between the two germline ends. From germline, CDR1 is SGHDT and CDR2 YYEEEE. The CDR3 length is 14 residues. The CDR3: CASSIPRGRYGYTF. DNA of the CDR3: TGTGCCAGCAGCATTCCCAGGGGTCGGTATGGCTACACCTTC.

The CDR3 nucleotides read TGTGCCAGCAGCTTGGCTAGCGGGAGTCGGGAGCTGTTTTTT. It specifies CASSLASGSRELFF. The J gene is TRBJ2-2, the V gene TRBV7-9; TRBD2 aligns across 10 bases. The trim removed 3 bases at V and 9 bases at J, leaving 4 bases unmatched. The CDR3 extends over 14 amino acids. Germline CDR1 reads SEHNR; CDR2 reads FQNEAQ (reference sequence).

This CDR3 reads CASSPMGQGRPDEQYF. The CDR3 bases are TGTGCCAGCAGTCCGATGGGACAGGGGCGACCGGACGAGCAGTACTTC. The rearrangement joins TRBV27 to TRBJ2-7; 10 nucleotides line up with TRBD1. The CDR3 extends over 16 amino acids. Per germline, CDR1 MNHEY and CDR2 SMNVEV (reference sequence). V dropped 5 bases and J dropped 5; count of bases not matched to a gene: 12.

J is TRBJ2-7 and V is TRBV4-1; 9 bases agree with TRBD2. Germline trimming cut 3 bases from V and 5 bases from J; bases unmatched to any gene: 8. The germline gives CDR1 MGHRA, CDR2 YSYEKL. This CDR3 is built from 15 residues. CDR3 region: CASSQVGLASNEQYF. Here the CDR3 DNA reads TGCGCCAGCAGCCAGGTGGGACTAGCAAGTAACGAGCAGTACTTC.

The CDR3 DNA reads as TGTGCCAGCTCACCACCTAGGAGCGGGAGTAATGAGCAGTTCTTC. Amino acids: CASSPPRSGSNEQFF. This chain joins TRBV18 and TRBJ2-1, with TRBD2 identical over 8 bases. The CDR3 spans 15 residues. The trim removed 0 bases at V and 7 bases at J, leaving 5 bases unmatched. Germline assignment: CDR1 KGHSH and CDR2 LQKENI.

The chain joins TRBV18 to TRBJ1-2, with D perhaps matching TRBD1 (5 bases). Germline values: CDR1 KGHSH, CDR2 LQKENI. The germline V and J ends were trimmed by 3 bases and 1 base, with 18 bases remaining between them. The length of the CDR3 is 17 residues. The CDR3 protein is CASSPLTAGLLNYGYTF. The CDR3, as DNA: TGTGCCAGCTCACCGCTGACAGCAGGTCTCCTTAACTATGGCTACACCTTC.

The CDR3 sequence: CASSWDSQNTEAFF. In nucleotides, the CDR3 is TGCGCCAGCAGCTGGGACAGCCAGAACACTGAAGCTTTCTTT. The chain uses TRBV5-1 and TRBJ1-1; 7 nucleotides match TRBD1. This CDR3 has 14 residues. J was trimmed by 1 base and V by 3 bases; bases with no gene match: 3. Germline V gene sequence: CDR1 SGHRS, CDR2 YFSETQ.

This sequence joins TRBV2 and TRBJ2-7, with 8 bases matching TRBD1. The V segment lost 6 bases and the J segment 5 bases; nucleotides outside the gene matches: 9. CDR1 is SNHLY and CDR2 is FYNNEI in the germline V gene. The CDR3 covers 14 residues. In DNA form, the CDR3 reads TGTGCCAGCAGAACCCTGGACAGGGTCCACGAGCAGTACTTC. Protein: CASRTLDRVHEQYF.

For this clone: Additional DNA sequences in this sample encode the identical CDR3. The V call is TRBV18, the J call TRBJ1-1, with 8 positions matching TRBD1. CDR1 and CDR2 (germline): KGHSH, LQKENI. The CDR3 covers 12 residues. J was trimmed by 11 bases and V by 3 bases; bases with no gene match: 5. The CDR3 spells CASSPDRGRAFF. The CDR3 nucleotides read TGTGCCAGCTCACCCGACAGGGGTCGTGCTTTCTTT.

This clone was detected only a few times. The chain couples TRBV11-2 to TRBJ1-3, with no clear D. The V and J ends lost 0 bases and 4 bases respectively, with 4 bases between them. This CDR3 has 13 residues. In germline, CDR1 is SGHAT, CDR2 FQNNGV. CDR3 nucleotide sequence: TGTGCCAGCAGCTTAGACGGGGGAAACACCATATATTTT. Translation gives CASSLDGGNTIYF.